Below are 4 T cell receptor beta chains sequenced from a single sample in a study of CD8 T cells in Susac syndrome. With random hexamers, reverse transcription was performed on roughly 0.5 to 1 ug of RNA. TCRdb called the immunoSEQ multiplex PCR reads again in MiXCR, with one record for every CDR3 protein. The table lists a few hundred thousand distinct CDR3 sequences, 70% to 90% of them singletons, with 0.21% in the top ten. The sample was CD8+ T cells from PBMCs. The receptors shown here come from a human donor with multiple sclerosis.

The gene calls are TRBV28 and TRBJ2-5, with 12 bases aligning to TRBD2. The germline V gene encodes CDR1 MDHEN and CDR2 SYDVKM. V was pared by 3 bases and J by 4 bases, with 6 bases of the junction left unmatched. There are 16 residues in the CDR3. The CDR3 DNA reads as TGTGCCAGCAGTTTTCCTAGCGGGAGGGAAACAGAGACCCAGTACTTC. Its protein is CASSFPSGRETETQYF.

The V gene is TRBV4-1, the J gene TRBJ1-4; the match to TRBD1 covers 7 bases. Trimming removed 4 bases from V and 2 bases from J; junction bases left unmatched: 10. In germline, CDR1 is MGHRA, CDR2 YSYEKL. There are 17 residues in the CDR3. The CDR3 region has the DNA TGCGCCAGCAGCCGAGACAGGGTGGGGGTTACTAATGAAAAACTGTTTTTT. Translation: CASSRDRVGVTNEKLFF.

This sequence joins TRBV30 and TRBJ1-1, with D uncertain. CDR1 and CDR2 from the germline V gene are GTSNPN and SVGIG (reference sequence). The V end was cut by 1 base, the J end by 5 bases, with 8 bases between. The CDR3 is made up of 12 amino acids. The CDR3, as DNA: TGTGCCTGGAGTGACCCGGGGACTGAAGCTTTCTTT. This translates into CAWSDPGTEAFF.

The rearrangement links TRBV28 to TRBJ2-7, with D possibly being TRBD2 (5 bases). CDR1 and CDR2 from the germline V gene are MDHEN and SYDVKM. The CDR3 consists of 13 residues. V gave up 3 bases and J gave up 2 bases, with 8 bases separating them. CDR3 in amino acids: CASSFIATYEQYF. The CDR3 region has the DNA TGTGCCAGCAGTTTCATAGCGACCTACGAGCAGTACTTC.